This T cell receptor beta chain emerged from a study of response to subunit inactivated influenza vaccine. Each CDR3 protein is one row after TCRdb ran MiXCR on the RT-PCR reads. The table lists over 150,000 distinct CDR3 sequences, roughly 14% of them singletons, with about a quarter in the top ten. Study-level results: Authors suggested each seasonal influenza vaccination recruits few new T cells.

In germline, CDR1 is WNHNN, CDR2 SYGVQD (reference sequence). The CDR3 covers 15 residues. The ends were cut back, 6 bases at V and 3 bases at J, with 14 bases in the middle. In its sample, this clonotype was seen a few times. Its antigen remains unidentified. The sequences come from CD8+ T cells sorted from PBMCs, collected 4 to 6 days after vaccination. V is TRBV10-1 and J is TRBJ2-2; the D gene is possibly TRBD2 (5 bases). The sequence was collected from a man in his fifties or sixties who received an inactivated influenza vaccine. The CDR3 loop reads CASRGFNGDTGELFF. The CDR3, as DNA: TGCGCCAGCAGGGGTTTTAACGGGGACACCGGGGAGCTGTTTTTT.